This T cell receptor beta chain was sequenced in a study of shared clonotypes between healthy human individuals. Study results and caveats: Rarefaction exposed incomplete sorted-subset sequencing despite large depth. Estimated richness values were generally larger in naive subsets than in memory subsets.

CD8 cells classed as naive were CD45RO-negative and positively selected for CCR7, excluding terminally differentiated effector memory CD45RA+ cells. Donors comprised only Caucasian adults living in Nashville, Tennessee. Details on this clone: Its target is unknown.

Per the germline V gene, CDR1 is SGHNT and CDR2 is YENEEA. This CDR3 has 14 amino acids. V gave up 2 bases and J gave up 2 bases, with 10 bases separating them. In the sorted-subset replicate PCRs, 200 ng DNA, 25,000 to 30,000 T cell genomes, was used. Sequencing was performed with immunoSEQ multiplex PCR; in TCRdb, only in-frame clones are kept and a portion is missing. Of around 1.9 million clones in the sample, just over 90% were seen once. The sequence was collected from a man younger than 35 in good health. Some clones in this sample may be carry-over from other donors' samples. Input material: naive CD8+ T cells from PBMCs. The chain carries TRBV11-3 and TRBJ2-7; D assignment may be TRBD1 or TRBD2 (5 bases each). Here the CDR3 DNA reads TGTGCCAGCAGCTTAAGTCAGGGACCCTACGAGCAGTACTTC. As protein: CASSLSQGPYEQYF.